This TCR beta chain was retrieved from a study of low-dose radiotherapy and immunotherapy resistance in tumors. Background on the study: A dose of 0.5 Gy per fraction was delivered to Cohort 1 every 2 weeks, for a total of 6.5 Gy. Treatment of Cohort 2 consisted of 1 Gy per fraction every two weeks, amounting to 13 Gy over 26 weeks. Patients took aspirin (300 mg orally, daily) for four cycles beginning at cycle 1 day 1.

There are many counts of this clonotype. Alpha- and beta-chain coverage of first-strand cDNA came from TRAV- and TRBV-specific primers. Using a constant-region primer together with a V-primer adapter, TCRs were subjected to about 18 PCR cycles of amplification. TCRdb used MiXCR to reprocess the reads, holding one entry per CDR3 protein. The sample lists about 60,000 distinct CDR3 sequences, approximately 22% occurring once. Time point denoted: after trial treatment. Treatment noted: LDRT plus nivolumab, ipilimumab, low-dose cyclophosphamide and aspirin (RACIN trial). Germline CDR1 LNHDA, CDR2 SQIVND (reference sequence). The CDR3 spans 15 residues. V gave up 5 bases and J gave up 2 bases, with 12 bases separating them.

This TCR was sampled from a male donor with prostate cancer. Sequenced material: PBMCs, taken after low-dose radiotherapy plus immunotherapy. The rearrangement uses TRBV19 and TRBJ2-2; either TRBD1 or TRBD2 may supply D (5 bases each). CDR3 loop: CASSRRDGNTGELFF. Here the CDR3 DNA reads TGTGCCAGTAGTCGAAGGGACGGTAACACCGGGGAGCTGTTTTTT.